These 19 T cell receptor beta chains originate from one sample sequenced in a study of shared clonotypes between healthy human individuals. Assay used: immunoSEQ multiplex PCR; TCRdb lists only in-frame clones, some missing. The profile shows 400,000 to 500,000 clones, about 80% of them singletons. Sequencing used PBMCs. Receptors were obtained from a woman aged 35 to 49 in good health. Some clones in this sample may be carry-over from other donors' samples.

The chain has TRBV14 and TRBJ2-1; TRBD1 agrees at 7 bases. Looked up from germline, CDR1 is SGHDN and CDR2 is FVKESK. The CDR3 length is 14 residues. The trim removed 7 bases at V and 7 bases at J, leaving 10 bases unmatched. The CDR3 loop reads CASNDRAAGNEQFF. The CDR3 DNA is TGTGCCAGCAACGACAGGGCTGCCGGGAATGAGCAGTTCTTC.

This chain connects TRBV9 to TRBJ2-5; D could derive from TRBD1 or TRBD2 (7 bases each). The CDR3 is 16 residues long. Germline loops: CDR1 SGDLS, CDR2 YYNGEE. V was trimmed by 0 bases and J by 3 bases, leaving 15 bases between them. CDR3 amino acids: CASSVGVAGGEETQYF. CDR3 nucleotide sequence: TGTGCCAGCAGCGTAGGGGTCGCAGGGGGGGAAGAGACCCAGTACTTC.

For the CDR3, the DNA is TGTGCCGGGAGGGGGTATGGCTACACCTTC. Translated, it gives CAGRGYGYTF. The J gene is TRBJ1-2, the V gene TRBV11-2, with a weak D call TRBD1 (6 bases). V gave up 11 bases and J gave up 5 bases, with 9 bases separating them. The germline CDR1 and CDR2 sequences are SGHAT and FQNNGV. CDR3 length: 10 amino acids.

The chain recombines TRBV5-4 with TRBJ2-3; D unresolved. This CDR3 has 14 residues. Trimming stripped 2 bases from V and 1 base from J, with 8 bases between. In germline, CDR1 is SGHNT, CDR2 YYREEE (reference sequence). The DNA of the CDR3 is TGTGCCAGCAGCTTCACAGCACGCACAGATACGCAGTATTTT. Its translation is CASSFTARTDTQYF.

This chain links TRBV2 with TRBJ2-1; D is undetermined. Germline V lookup: CDR1 SNHLY, CDR2 FYNNEI. V lost 9 bases and J 4 bases, leaving 7 bases between the germline ends. The CDR3 is made up of 11 amino acids. The CDR3: CASASYNEQFF. The CDR3 DNA reads TGTGCCAGTGCCTCTTACAATGAGCAGTTCTTC.

In this sample, this clone turned up a few times. The chain employs TRBV19 and TRBJ2-5, with D possibly TRBD2 on 6 matching bases. Trimming stripped 9 bases from V and 9 bases from J, with 20 bases between. CDR3 length: 13 amino acids. Germline V gene sequence: CDR1 LNHDA, CDR2 SQIVND (reference sequence). The CDR3 here is CASGPGAPAAQYF. The DNA of the CDR3 is TGTGCCAGCGGGCCGGGAGCCCCGGCGGCCCAGTACTTC.

The rearrangement joins TRBV27 to TRBJ2-1; 8 bases fit TRBD2. There are 16 residues in the CDR3. Germline CDR1 MNHEY, CDR2 SMNVEV (reference sequence). V dropped 3 bases and J dropped 6; count of bases not matched to a gene: 10. CDR3 DNA sequence: TGTGCCAGCAGTTTCCAGGGAGCGGGAGTGGCCAATGAGCAGTTCTTC. Protein sequence: CASSFQGAGVANEQFF.

Here the CDR3 reads CASSVGFHAETQYF. In DNA form, the CDR3 reads TGTGCCAGCAGTGTGGGGTTTCATGCTGAGACCCAGTACTTC. The chain couples TRBV27 to TRBJ2-5; D not certain. The CDR3 runs to 14 residues. Between the trimmed V and J ends, which lost 5 bases and 5 bases, there was a span of 15 bases. Germline CDR1 reads MNHEY; CDR2 reads SMNVEV (reference sequence).

CDR3 in amino acids: CASSLGHTGELFF. Written as DNA, the CDR3 is TGTGCCAGCAGCTTAGGTCACACCGGGGAGCTGTTTTTT. The rearrangement uses TRBV11-1 and TRBJ2-2; D is ambiguous. Germline V lookup: CDR1 SGHAT, CDR2 FQDESV (reference sequence). V lost 1 base to trimming and J lost 3 bases, with 3 bases between them. The CDR3 totals 13 residues.

The chain employs TRBV28 and TRBJ1-1; D is unresolved. This CDR3 is 12 amino acids long. The V end lost 4 bases, the J end lost 4 bases, and 7 bases lay between the germline ends. Germline CDR1 reads MDHEN; CDR2 reads SYDVKM. The CDR3 region is CASSSGSTEAFF. In DNA, the CDR3 is TGTGCCAGCAGTTCCGGGAGCACTGAAGCTTTCTTT. The full variable domain, in which reference TRBV28 and TRBJ1-1 provide the parts outside the CDR3, is DVKVTQSSRYLVKRTGEKVFLECVQDMDHENMFWYRQDPGLGLRLIYFSYDVKMKEKGDIPEGYSVSREKKERFSLILESASTNQTSMYLCASSSGSTEAFFGQGTRLTVV.

The V and J genes are TRBV7-8 and TRBJ1-5; TRBD1 agrees at 7 bases. CDR3 size: 16 residues. Trimming took 5 bases from V and 2 from J; bases not matched to a gene: 9. The V gene's germline CDR1 is SGHVS and CDR2 FQNEAQ. For the CDR3, the DNA is TGTGCCAGCAGCACAGACGGCAGGGGGGGCAATCAGCCCCAGCATTTT. Amino acid sequence: CASSTDGRGGNQPQHF.

This rearrangement joins TRBV7-9 to TRBJ2-1; 9 nucleotides agree with TRBD2. This CDR3 is built from 17 residues. Germline CDR1 and CDR2: SEHNR and FQNEAQ (reference sequence). V lost 2 bases to trimming and J lost 8 bases; unmatched junction nucleotides: 13. For the CDR3, the DNA is TGTGCCAGCAGCTTATGGGGCGGGAGGGCCCCCGGCGATGAGCAGTTCTTC. Protein: CASSLWGGRAPGDEQFF.

Written as DNA, the CDR3 is TGTGCCACCAGCTTCTCGACAGGGGGCAATGAGCAGTTCTTC. This codes for CATSFSTGGNEQFF. The chain links TRBV15 to TRBJ2-1; 9 bases fit TRBD1. The J segment lost 6 bases and the V segment lost 5 bases, leaving 5 bases of the junction unmatched. From germline, CDR1 is LNHNV and CDR2 YYDKDF (reference sequence). This CDR3 contains 14 residues.

This clone appeared a single time. The V and J genes are TRBV4-2 and TRBJ2-5; 14 bases fit TRBD2. The V gene's germline CDR1 is LGHNA and CDR2 YNFKEQ. The CDR3 totals 17 residues. Germline trimming cut 0 bases from V and 3 bases from J; bases unmatched to any gene: 3. The CDR3 spells CASSQDMTSGREETQYF. The CDR3 DNA reads TGTGCCAGCAGCCAAGATATGACTAGCGGGAGGGAAGAGACCCAGTACTTC.

This chain joins TRBV5-4 and TRBJ2-1, with 10 bases that match TRBD2. CDR1 is SGHNT and CDR2 is YYREEE in the germline V gene (reference sequence). This CDR3 has 15 amino acids. The trim removed 1 base at V and 6 bases at J, leaving 4 bases unmatched. The DNA for the CDR3 is TGTGCCAGCAGCTTGTGGTCTAGCGGGAGCAATGAGCAGTTCTTC. Translation: CASSLWSSGSNEQFF.

This chain links TRBV5-1 with TRBJ2-1; TRBD2 aligns across 7 bases. Unmatched junction bases numbered 14, after V lost 0 bases and J lost 5 bases. The CDR3 runs to 18 residues. Germline CDR1 SGHRS, CDR2 YFSETQ. The CDR3 sequence is CASSLEGGAGAPHNEQFF. For the CDR3, the DNA is TGCGCCAGCAGCTTGGAGGGTGGTGCGGGAGCCCCACACAATGAGCAGTTCTTC.

The rearrangement uses TRBV19 and TRBJ2-7; no reliable D call. Germline lookup yields CDR1 LNHDA and CDR2 SQIVND (reference sequence). The length of the CDR3 is 13 residues. V lost 0 bases and J 3 bases, leaving 6 bases between the germline ends. The CDR3 DNA reads as TGTGCCAGTAGTATAGAGCCATACTACGAGCAGTACTTC. Encoded protein: CASSIEPYYEQYF.

This clone was seen once. The chain employs TRBV28 and TRBJ2-7; 9 bases map to TRBD2. Looked up from germline, CDR1 is MDHEN and CDR2 is SYDVKM. V trimming: 8 bases; J trimming: 4 bases; junction bases outside the gene matches: 9. The CDR3 loop spans 14 amino acids. Written as DNA, the CDR3 is TGTGCCAGCCGAGGGACGGGACTAGCATACGAGCAGTACTTC. Protein: CASRGTGLAYEQYF.

V usage is TRBV28 and J usage is TRBJ1-4, with TRBD1 as a possible D gene (5 bases). The CDR3 loop spans 13 amino acids. Germline V gene data show CDR1 as MDHEN and CDR2 as SYDVKM. The V and J ends lost 11 bases and 7 bases respectively, with 17 bases between them. In nucleotides, the CDR3 is TGTGCCCTTCGAGGAGGGGTCGGTGAAAAACTGTTTTTT. Its protein product is CALRGGVGEKLFF.